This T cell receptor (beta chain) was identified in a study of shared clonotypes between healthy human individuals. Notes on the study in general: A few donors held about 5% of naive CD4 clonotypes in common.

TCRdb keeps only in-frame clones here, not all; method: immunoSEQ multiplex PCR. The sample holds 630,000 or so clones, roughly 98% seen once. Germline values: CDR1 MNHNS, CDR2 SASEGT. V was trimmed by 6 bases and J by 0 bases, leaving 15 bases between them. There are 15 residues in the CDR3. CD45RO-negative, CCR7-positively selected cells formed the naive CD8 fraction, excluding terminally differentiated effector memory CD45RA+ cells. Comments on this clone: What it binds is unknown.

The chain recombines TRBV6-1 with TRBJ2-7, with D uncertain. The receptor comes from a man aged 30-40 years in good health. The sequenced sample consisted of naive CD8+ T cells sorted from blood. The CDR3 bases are TGTGCCAGCAGGGATAGAGGAGTAAGCTCCTACGAGCAGTACTTC. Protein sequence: CASRDRGVSSYEQYF.